This T cell receptor (beta chain) was retrieved from a study of blood T cell repertoires in COVID-19. Background on the study: COVID-19 samples collected from the United States, Italy and Spain covered acute and convalescent phases. Sources were T cells, B-cell-depleted T cells, or PBMCs; the material itself was cDNA or gDNA.

Original handling: Reference gene primer amplification gave estimated nucleated cell counts. The repertoire was sequenced with immunoSEQ multiplex PCR; TCRdb's copy has only in-frame clones and lacks some. That table supplies the V and J calls and clone size; D and trimming were determined from the DNA. The sample shows approximately 190,000 clones, 84% of them seen only once. The table lists this clone with a count of one. The CDR3 is 16 residues long. Looked up from germline, CDR1 is MNHEY and CDR2 is SMNVEV (reference sequence). Unmatched junction bases numbered 11, after V lost 5 bases and J lost 4 bases.

The chain uses TRBV27 and TRBJ2-1, with TRBD1 matching 7 bases. Sequenced sample: peripheral blood. The receptor's source is an older woman with active or convalescent COVID-19. The CDR3 is CASSPNRDSRYNEQFF. CDR3 coding DNA: TGTGCCAGCAGTCCGAACCGGGACAGCCGATACAATGAGCAGTTCTTC.